The rows below give T cell receptor beta chains drawn from one sample of a study of blood T cell repertoires in COVID-19. Here immunoSEQ multiplex PCR was the method, and the copy in TCRdb shows in-frame clones only, minus some. Of 230,000 or so clones in the sample, roughly 80% were seen once. Sample: peripheral blood. Source of these receptors: a woman of 80 years or more with COVID-19, enrolled during active disease. Each CDR3 is given without its conserved first and last residue. Each record gives: J gene, clone size, V gene, CDR3 protein. Some rows mark clone size as missing; the rest say once, few, many or name a class of expanded clone.

j_call: TRBJ1-2
clone_size: .
v_call: TRBV15
cdr3_aa: ATSPERSYGYT

j_call: TRBJ2-3
clone_size: .
v_call: TRBV2
cdr3_aa: ASSDGGTAYTDTQY

j_call: TRBJ1-4
clone_size: .
v_call: TRBV30
cdr3_aa: AWSVKTATTLF

j_call: TRBJ1-4
clone_size: once
v_call: TRBV6-4
cdr3_aa: ASSESLNEKLF

j_call: TRBJ2-1
clone_size: once
v_call: TRBV5-6
cdr3_aa: ASRPRGAGPYNEQF

j_call: TRBJ1-2
clone_size: few
v_call: TRBV4-3
cdr3_aa: ASSPAGTGDGYT

j_call: TRBJ1-1
clone_size: once
v_call: TRBV3-1/TRBV3-2
cdr3_aa: ASSHLDREAF

j_call: TRBJ1-1
clone_size: few
v_call: TRBV19
cdr3_aa: ASSARVQGIPEAF

j_call: TRBJ2-2
clone_size: .
v_call: TRBV25-1
cdr3_aa: ASSEYYTGELF

j_call: TRBJ2-3
clone_size: few
v_call: TRBV28
cdr3_aa: ASSLRGYSDTQY

j_call: TRBJ2-1
clone_size: .
v_call: TRBV27
cdr3_aa: ASRENRANYNEQF

j_call: TRBJ1-2
clone_size: .
v_call: TRBV7-9
cdr3_aa: ASSHSDKFYGYT

j_call: TRBJ1-2
clone_size: .
v_call: TRBV2
cdr3_aa: ASSAGRDYGYT

j_call: TRBJ2-5
clone_size: .
v_call: TRBV19
cdr3_aa: ASSSTGVSETQY

j_call: TRBJ2-1
clone_size: .
v_call: TRBV7-8
cdr3_aa: ASSLYEREQQF

j_call: TRBJ2-3
clone_size: .
v_call: TRBV5-8
cdr3_aa: ASRLPGLAGVTDTQY

j_call: TRBJ1-1
clone_size: .
v_call: TRBV4-1
cdr3_aa: ASGSGRIGTEAF

j_call: TRBJ1-1
clone_size: .
v_call: TRBV30
cdr3_aa: AWSRGGHTVLNTEAF

j_call: TRBJ1-2
clone_size: .
v_call: TRBV5-1
cdr3_aa: ASGTGEDYGYT

j_call: TRBJ1-5
clone_size: .
v_call: TRBV7-9
cdr3_aa: ASSGARIGTGSNQPQH

j_call: TRBJ2-5
clone_size: .
v_call: TRBV19
cdr3_aa: ASSKRGDKDRPGETQY

j_call: TRBJ1-3
clone_size: many
v_call: TRBV5-4
cdr3_aa: ASSLDRNTIY

j_call: TRBJ2-1
clone_size: .
v_call: TRBV3-1/TRBV3-2
cdr3_aa: ASSQGAPYNEQF

j_call: TRBJ1-2
clone_size: .
v_call: TRBV7-2
cdr3_aa: ASSFGGVDYGYT

j_call: TRBJ1-1
clone_size: few
v_call: TRBV7-9
cdr3_aa: ASSLEDRGAF

j_call: TRBJ2-1
clone_size: .
v_call: TRBV5-1
cdr3_aa: ASSRGTSGSTEQF

j_call: TRBJ1-2
clone_size: .
v_call: TRBV5-8
cdr3_aa: ASSEGTGYISLDGYT

j_call: TRBJ1-6
clone_size: .
v_call: TRBV7-3
cdr3_aa: ASSLQDNSPLH